This T cell receptor beta chain was obtained from a study of blood T cells in healthy people across ages. The CDR3 contains 12 residues. This clonotype has just a few counts. The use of a sample-barcoded 5' primer and a J-beta primer mix characterized a second PCR of roughly 7 to 11 cycles. TCRdb processed the 5' RACE reads anew with MiXCR; each CDR3 protein has one entry. The table has around 700,000 distinct CDR3 sequences, 20% to 25% seen once; the top ten hold under 9.5%. These data also featured in a second study, about T cells of mothers and their children.

The V and J genes are TRBV12-3 or TRBV12-4 and TRBJ2-5; D is possibly TRBD1 or TRBD2 (5 bases each). The DNA end is a closer match to TRBJ2-7, so the J assignment may be wrong. This TCR was sampled from a boy aged 5-17 years in good health. The material sequenced was blood. In DNA form, the CDR3 reads TGTGCCAGCAGTTTATGGGGGTTCGAGCAGTACTTC. Amino acids: CASSLWGFEQYF.